This T cell receptor beta chain was found in a study of T cell repertoires in cytomegalovirus infection. At the level of the study: Matching HLA type and CMV infection were both indicated by public TCR beta signatures.

General observations from the study: Ex vivo, HLA-C-restricted CMV-specific TCR beta clonotypes prevailed over the rest of the response. Of the TCR beta families, the public ones yielded a cumulative frequency that identified carriers of CMV plus the relevant HLA.

TCRdb re-called the reads through MiXCR, storing one row per CDR3 protein. This table holds more than 150,000 distinct CDR3 sequences, roughly 19% found once. The germline gives CDR1 MDHEN, CDR2 SYDVKM. Germline trimming cut 5 bases from V and 1 base from J; bases unmatched to any gene: 3. There are 14 residues in the CDR3. The sample holds a few counts of this clonotype. Antigen unknown. This TCR was recovered from a human donor in good health (CMV status not recorded). Some clones in this sample may be carry-over from other donors' samples. The sample was PBMCs. The chain has TRBV28 and TRBJ1-1, with TRBD1 matching over 8 bases. This CDR3 reads CASSRQGTNTEAFF. The CDR3 coding sequence is TGTGCCAGCAGTCGACAGGGGACGAACACTGAAGCTTTCTTT.